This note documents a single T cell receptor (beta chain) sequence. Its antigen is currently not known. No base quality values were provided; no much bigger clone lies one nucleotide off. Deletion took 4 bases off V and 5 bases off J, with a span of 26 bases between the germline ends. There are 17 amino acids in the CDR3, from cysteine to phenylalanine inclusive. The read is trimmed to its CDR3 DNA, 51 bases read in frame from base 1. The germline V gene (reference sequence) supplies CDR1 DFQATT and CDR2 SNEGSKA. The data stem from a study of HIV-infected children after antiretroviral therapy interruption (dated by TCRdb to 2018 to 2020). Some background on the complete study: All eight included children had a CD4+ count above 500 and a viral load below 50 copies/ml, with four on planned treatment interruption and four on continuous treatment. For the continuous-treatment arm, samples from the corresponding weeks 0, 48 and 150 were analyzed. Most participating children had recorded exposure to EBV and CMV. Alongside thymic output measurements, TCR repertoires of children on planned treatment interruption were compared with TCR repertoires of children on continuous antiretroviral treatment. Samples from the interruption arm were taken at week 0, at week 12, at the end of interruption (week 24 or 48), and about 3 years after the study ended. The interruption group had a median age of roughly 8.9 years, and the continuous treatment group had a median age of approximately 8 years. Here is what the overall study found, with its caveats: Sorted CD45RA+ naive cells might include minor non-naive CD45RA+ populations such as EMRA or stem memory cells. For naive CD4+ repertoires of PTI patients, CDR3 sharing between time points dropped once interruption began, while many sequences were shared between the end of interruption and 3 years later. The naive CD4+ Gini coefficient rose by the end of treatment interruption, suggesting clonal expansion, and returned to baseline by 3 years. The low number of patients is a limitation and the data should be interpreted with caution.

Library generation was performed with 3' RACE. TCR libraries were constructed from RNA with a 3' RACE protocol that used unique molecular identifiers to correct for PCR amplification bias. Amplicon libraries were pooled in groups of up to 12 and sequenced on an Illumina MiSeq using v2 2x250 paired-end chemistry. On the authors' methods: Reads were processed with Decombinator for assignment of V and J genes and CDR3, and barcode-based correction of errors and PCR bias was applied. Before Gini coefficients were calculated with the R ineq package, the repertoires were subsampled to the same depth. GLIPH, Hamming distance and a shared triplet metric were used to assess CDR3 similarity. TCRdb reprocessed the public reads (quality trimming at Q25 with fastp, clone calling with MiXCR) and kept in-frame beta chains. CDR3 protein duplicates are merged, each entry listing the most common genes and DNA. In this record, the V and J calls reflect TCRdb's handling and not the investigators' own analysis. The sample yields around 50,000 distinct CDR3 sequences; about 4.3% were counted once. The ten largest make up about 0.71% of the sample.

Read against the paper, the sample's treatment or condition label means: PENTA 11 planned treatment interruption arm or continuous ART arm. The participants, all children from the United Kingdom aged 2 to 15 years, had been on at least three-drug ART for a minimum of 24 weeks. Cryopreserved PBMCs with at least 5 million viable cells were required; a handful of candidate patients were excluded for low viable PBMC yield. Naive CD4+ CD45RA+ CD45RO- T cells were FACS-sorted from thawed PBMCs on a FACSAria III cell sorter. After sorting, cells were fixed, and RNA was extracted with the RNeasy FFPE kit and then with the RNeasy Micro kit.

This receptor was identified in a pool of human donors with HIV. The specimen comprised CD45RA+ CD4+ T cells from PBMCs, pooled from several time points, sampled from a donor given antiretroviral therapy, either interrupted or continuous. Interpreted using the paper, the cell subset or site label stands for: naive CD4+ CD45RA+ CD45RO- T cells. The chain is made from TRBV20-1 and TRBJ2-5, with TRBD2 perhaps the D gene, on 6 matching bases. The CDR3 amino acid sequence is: CSATNPPGGSGSETQYF. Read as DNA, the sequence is TGCAGTGCTACTAACCCGCCCGGGGGTAGCGGTTCGGAGACCCAGTACTTC.